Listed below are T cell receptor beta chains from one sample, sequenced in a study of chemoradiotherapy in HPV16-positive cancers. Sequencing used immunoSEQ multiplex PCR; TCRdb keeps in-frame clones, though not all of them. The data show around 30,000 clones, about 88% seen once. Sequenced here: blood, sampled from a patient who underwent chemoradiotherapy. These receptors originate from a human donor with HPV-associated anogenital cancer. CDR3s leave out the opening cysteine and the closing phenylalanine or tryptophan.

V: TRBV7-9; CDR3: ASSRDRAKQTQY
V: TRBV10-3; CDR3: AISPGQGSENIQY
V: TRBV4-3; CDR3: ASSQDRVNEKLF
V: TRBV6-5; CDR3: ASSYRRDLSSGAF
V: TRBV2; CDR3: ASSEGIMDRVSAEQF
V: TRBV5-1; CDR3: ASSPLGTANTEAF
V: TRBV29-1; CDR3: SGQDLNTEAF
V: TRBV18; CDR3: ASSPPKLAGNNEQF
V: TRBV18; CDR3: ASSPMAGVSSTDTQY
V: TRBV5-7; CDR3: ASSCGQGTYGYT
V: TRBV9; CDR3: ASSVDEGPSSYEQY
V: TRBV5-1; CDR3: ASSLGGSSYNSPLH
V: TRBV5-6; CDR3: ASSSKAGTHMNTEAF
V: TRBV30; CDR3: AWSETGLGTNEKLF
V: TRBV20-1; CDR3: SAARDTEAF
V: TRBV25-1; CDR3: ASSEYKYDEQY
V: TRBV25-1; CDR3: ASSAALAGVTDTQY
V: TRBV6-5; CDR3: ASSSFTGSSGYGYT
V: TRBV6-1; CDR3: ASSYDTGTQPQH
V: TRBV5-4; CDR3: ASSLLSGQGTDEQY
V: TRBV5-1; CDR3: ASSATGSGGNIQY
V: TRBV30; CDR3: AWSGLGGSYNSPLH
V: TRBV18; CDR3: ASSPGSNTNYGYT
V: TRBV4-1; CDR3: ASSQAWTGVNGYT
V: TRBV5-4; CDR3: ASSLSAGSADTQY
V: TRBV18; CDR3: ASSSDRGPVEKLF
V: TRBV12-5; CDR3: ASGVGTPRGQPQH
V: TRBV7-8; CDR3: ASSLVEGNTEAF
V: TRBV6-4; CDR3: ASSVRAGGSSYEQY
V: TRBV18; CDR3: ASSPYENSPLH
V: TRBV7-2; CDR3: ASSLGGTRNEKLF
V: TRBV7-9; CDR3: ASSWVRSGGTEAF
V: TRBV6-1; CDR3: ASSENGPCT
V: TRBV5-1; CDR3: ASSMDSPAKNIQY
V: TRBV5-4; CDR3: ASSRDRDPEAF
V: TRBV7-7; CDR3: ASSLAGRQETQY
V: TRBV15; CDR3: ATSREGSQNTEAF
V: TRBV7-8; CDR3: ASSLWAGNEGYEQY
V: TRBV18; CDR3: ASSLQGRGTDTQY
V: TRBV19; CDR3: ASSIMARANEKLF
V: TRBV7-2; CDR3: ASSLVFGQGDQPQH
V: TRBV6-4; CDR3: ASSVSQGGTDTQY
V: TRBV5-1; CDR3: ASSSGLDYNEQF
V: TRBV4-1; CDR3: ASSQDPSGGIGDTQY
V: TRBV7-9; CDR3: ASSLGPNYGYT